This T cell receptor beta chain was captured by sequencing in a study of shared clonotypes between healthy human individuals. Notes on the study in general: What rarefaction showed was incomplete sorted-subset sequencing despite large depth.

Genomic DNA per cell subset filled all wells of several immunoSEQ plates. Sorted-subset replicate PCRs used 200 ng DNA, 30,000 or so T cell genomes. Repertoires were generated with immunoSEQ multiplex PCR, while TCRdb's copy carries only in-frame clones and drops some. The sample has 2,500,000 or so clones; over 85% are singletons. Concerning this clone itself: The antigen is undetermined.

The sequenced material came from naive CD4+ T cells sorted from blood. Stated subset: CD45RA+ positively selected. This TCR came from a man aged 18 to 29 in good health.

CDR3 DNA: TGTGCCAGCAGCTTCACAGGGTCGGAGACCCAGTACTTC. Its translation: CASSFTGSETQYF. The chain has TRBV11-2 and TRBJ2-5; TRBD1 might be the D (6 bases). Per the germline V gene, CDR1 is SGHAT and CDR2 is FQNNGV. The CDR3 is 13 amino acids. V lost 3 bases and J lost 5, with 10 bases in between.